This T cell receptor (beta chain) came from a study of technical replicates of blood from four donors. V trimming: 5 bases; J trimming: 9 bases; junction bases outside the gene matches: 6. Germline lookup yields CDR1 SGHRS and CDR2 YFSETQ. The CDR3 spans 14 residues. This clone has only one observation. Produced via immunoSEQ multiplex PCR; TCRdb's table is partial and in-frame only. The repertoire holds more than 75,000 clones, just under 95% seen once, with about 0.25% in the top ten. The genes are TRBV5-1 and TRBJ2-2; 11 nucleotides align to TRBD1. This receptor was identified in a human donor in good health. Sample: T cells isolated from PBMCs. CDR3 nucleotide sequence: TGCGCCAGCAGGCCGGGACAGGGGGGCCGGGAGCTGTTTTTT. Its translation is CASRPGQGGRELFF.